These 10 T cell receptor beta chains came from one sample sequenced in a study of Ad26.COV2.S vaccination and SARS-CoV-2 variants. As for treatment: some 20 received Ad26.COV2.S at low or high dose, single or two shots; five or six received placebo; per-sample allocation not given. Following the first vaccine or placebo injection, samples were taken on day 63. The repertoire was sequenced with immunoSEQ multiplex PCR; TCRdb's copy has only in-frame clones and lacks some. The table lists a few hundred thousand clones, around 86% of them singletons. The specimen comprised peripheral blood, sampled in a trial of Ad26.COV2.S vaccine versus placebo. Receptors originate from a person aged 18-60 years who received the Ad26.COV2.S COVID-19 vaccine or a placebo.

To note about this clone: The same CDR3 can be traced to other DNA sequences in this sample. The CDR3 DNA sequence: TGTGCCAGCTCACCGCCAGCCCAAGAGACCCAGTACTTC. Its protein product is CASSPPAQETQYF. This sequence joins TRBV18 and TRBJ2-5; D gene uncertain. The V gene's germline CDR1 is KGHSH and CDR2 LQKENI. This CDR3 comprises 13 residues. Trimming removed 3 bases at V and 1 base at J, with 6 bases between.

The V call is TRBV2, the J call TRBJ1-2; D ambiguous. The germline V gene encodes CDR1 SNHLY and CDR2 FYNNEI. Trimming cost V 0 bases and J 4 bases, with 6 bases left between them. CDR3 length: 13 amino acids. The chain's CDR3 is CASSEARSYGYTF. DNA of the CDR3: TGTGCCAGCAGTGAAGCGCGCAGCTATGGCTACACCTTC.

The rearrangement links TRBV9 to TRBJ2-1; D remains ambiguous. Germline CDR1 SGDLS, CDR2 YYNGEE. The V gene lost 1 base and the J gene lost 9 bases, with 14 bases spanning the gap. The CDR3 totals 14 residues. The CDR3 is CASSVFGEGFEQFF. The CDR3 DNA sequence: TGTGCCAGCAGCGTATTTGGGGAAGGTTTTGAGCAGTTCTTC.

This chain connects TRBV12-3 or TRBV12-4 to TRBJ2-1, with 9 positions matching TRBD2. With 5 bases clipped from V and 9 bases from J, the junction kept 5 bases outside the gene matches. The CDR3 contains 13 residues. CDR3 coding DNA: TGTGCCAGCAGTGGGCGGGGGGGCCCTGAGCAGTTCTTC. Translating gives CASSGRGGPEQFF.

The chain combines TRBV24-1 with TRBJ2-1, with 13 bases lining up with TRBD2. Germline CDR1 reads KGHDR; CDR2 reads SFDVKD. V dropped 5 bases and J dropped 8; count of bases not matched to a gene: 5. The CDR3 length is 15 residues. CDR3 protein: CATSAGTSGVDEQFF. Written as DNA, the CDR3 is TGTGCCACCAGTGCCGGGACTAGCGGGGTGGATGAGCAGTTCTTC.

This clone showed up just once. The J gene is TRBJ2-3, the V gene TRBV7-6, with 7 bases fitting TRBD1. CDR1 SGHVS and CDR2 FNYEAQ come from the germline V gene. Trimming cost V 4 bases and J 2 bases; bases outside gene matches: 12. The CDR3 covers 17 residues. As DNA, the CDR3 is TGTGCCAGCAGCTCATTTGGGACAGAGGTTTTCACAGATACGCAGTATTTT. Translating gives CASSSFGTEVFTDTQYF.

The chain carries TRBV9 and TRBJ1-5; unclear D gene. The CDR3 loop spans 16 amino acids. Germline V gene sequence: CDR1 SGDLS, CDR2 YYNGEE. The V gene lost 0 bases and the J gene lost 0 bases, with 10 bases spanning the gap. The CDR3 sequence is CASSVERTLSNQPQHF. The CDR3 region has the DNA TGTGCCAGCAGCGTAGAAAGGACCCTTAGCAATCAGCCCCAGCATTTT. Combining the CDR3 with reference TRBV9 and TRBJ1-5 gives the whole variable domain DSGVTQTPKHLITATGQRVTLRCSPRSGDLSVYWYQQSLDQGLQFLIQYYNGEERAKGNILERFSAQQFPDLHSELNLSSLELGDSALYFCASSVERTLSNQPQHFGDGTRLSIL.

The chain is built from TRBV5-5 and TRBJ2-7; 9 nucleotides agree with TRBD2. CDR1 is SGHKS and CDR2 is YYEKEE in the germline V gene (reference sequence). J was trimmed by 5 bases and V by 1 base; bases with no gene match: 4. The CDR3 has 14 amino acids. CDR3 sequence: CASSLSGGSNEQYF. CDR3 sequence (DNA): TGTGCCAGCAGCTTGAGCGGGGGGTCTAACGAGCAGTACTTC. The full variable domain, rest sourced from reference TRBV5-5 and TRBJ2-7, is DAGVTQSPTHLIKTRGQQVTLRCSPISGHKSVSWYQQVLGQGPQFIFQYYEKEERGRGNFPDRFSARQFPNYSSELNVNALLLGDSALYLCASSLSGGSNEQYFGPGTRLTVT.

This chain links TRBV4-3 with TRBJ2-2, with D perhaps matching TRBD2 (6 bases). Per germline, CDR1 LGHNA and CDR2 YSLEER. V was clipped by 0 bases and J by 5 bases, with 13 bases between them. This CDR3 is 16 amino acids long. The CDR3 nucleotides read TGCGCCAGCAGCCAAGACGAGGGGCGGGAAACCGGGGAGCTGTTTTTT. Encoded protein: CASSQDEGRETGELFF.

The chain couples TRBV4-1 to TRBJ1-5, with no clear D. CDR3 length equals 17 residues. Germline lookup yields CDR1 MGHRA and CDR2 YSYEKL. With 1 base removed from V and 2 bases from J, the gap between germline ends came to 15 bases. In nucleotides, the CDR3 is TGCGCCAGCAGCCAAGCGGAGGGCGGGAGAGGCAATCAGCCCCAGCATTTT. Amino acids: CASSQAEGGRGNQPQHF.